These 27 T cell receptor beta chains share one sample of origin, sequenced in a study of blood T cell repertoires in COVID-19. Some clones are missing from TCRdb's copy, which holds only in-frame ones; the method was immunoSEQ multiplex PCR. The data show hundreds of thousands of clones, around nine tenths seen once. Sequencing used PBMCs or T cells enriched from blood (not recorded which). The receptors originated from a woman between 50 and 59 years old who had recovered from COVID-19.

The chain recombines TRBV19 with TRBJ1-2; TRBD1 matches at 7 bases. Germline-derived CDR1 and CDR2 are LNHDA and SQIVND (reference sequence). The CDR3 spans 15 residues. Losses at the gene ends were 3 bases for V and 5 bases for J; bases not matched to a gene: 9. The CDR3 DNA sequence: TGTGCCAGTAGTATTTTTAGGGACAGCCGATATGGCTACACCTTC. Residues: CASSIFRDSRYGYTF.

This clone was observed once. The junction departs from germline at one end; a sequencing error may be responsible. The rearrangement uses TRBV7-7 and TRBJ2-1; 12 bases align to TRBD2. Germline lookup yields CDR1 SSHAT and CDR2 FNYEAQ (reference sequence). The CDR3 sequence is 16 residues long. The CDR3: CASSLALAGGPDEQFF. The CDR3 nucleotides are TGTGCTAGCAGCTTAGCCCTAGCGGGAGGGCCTGATGAGCAGTTCTTC.

The V gene is TRBV5-1, the J gene TRBJ2-7; 7 nucleotides match TRBD1. This CDR3 is 13 amino acids long. The ends lost 4 bases at V and 2 bases at J; junction bases unmatched: 3. Looked up from germline, CDR1 is SGHRS and CDR2 is YFSETQ. The CDR3 DNA reads as TGCGCCAGCAGCATCGGACAGGCCTACGAGCAGTACTTC. Translated: CASSIGQAYEQYF.

V and J are TRBV28 and TRBJ1-1; 7 bases agree with TRBD1. Trimming at V came to 5 bases and at J to 1 base, leaving 7 bases not matched to a gene. This CDR3 spans 15 amino acids. From germline, CDR1 is MDHEN and CDR2 SYDVKM. The CDR3 DNA follows: TGTGCCAGCAGTCCCCCTAGGACAGGGAACACTGAAGCTTTCTTT. It translates to CASSPPRTGNTEAFF. Full variable domain (missing parts from reference TRBV28 and TRBJ1-1): DVKVTQSSRYLVKRTGEKVFLECVQDMDHENMFWYRQDPGLGLRLIYFSYDVKMKEKGDIPEGYSVSREKKERFSLILESASTNQTSMYLCASSPPRTGNTEAFFGQGTRLTVV.

The CDR3 spells CASSYTSYSNQPQHF. In DNA, the CDR3 is TGTGCCAGCAGTTACACCAGTTATAGCAATCAGCCCCAGCATTTT. The V call is TRBV6-2 or TRBV6-3, the J call TRBJ1-5; D call uncertain. The CDR3 covers 15 residues. Germline V gene sequence: CDR1 MNHEY, CDR2 SVGEGT. V was trimmed by 2 bases and J by 0 bases, leaving 8 bases between them.

The V call is TRBV6-5, the J call TRBJ1-3; D is undetermined. The CDR3 is 14 amino acids. Per the germline V gene, CDR1 is MNHEY and CDR2 is SVGAGI. Trimming removed 6 bases from V and 0 bases from J, with 9 bases in between. CDR3 loop: CASRVRASGNTIYF. The CDR3 coding sequence is TGTGCCAGCAGGGTGCGGGCCTCTGGAAACACCATATATTTT.

The chain recombines TRBV11-2 with TRBJ2-3, with TRBD2 matching over 7 bases. The CDR3 has 14 amino acids. The germline V gene encodes CDR1 SGHAT and CDR2 FQNNGV. V was pared by 5 bases and J by 2 bases, with 4 bases of the junction left unmatched. CDR3 amino acids: CASSQAGFTDTQYF. DNA for the CDR3: TGTGCCAGCAGCCAAGCGGGGTTCACAGATACGCAGTATTTT.

This clone has more than one count but fewer than ten. Its ends do not fully match the called genes, so a read error is possible. This rearrangement joins TRBV30 to TRBJ1-1, with 7 bases that match TRBD1. This CDR3 spans 13 amino acids. Germline V CDR1 and CDR2: GTSNPN, SVGIG (reference sequence). CDR3 sequence: CAWSVTGNAEAFF. Here the CDR3 DNA reads TGTGCCTGGAGTGTGACAGGGAACGCTGAAGCTTTCTTT.

This chain uses TRBV29-1 with TRBJ2-1, with D maybe TRBD2 (6 bases). V lost 4 bases to trimming and J lost 6 bases, with 10 bases between them. The CDR3 extends over 12 amino acids. The V gene's germline CDR1 is SQVTM and CDR2 ANQGSEA. The CDR3, as DNA: TGCAGCGTTGTTGTGGAGGGCAATGAGCAGTTCTTC. It yields the protein CSVVVEGNEQFF.

This chain links TRBV19 with TRBJ1-1, with D possibly being TRBD1 (6 bases). The germline CDR1 and CDR2 sequences are LNHDA and SQIVND (reference sequence). The CDR3 length is 15 residues. Trimming took 7 bases from V and 2 from J, leaving 17 bases between them. CDR3 nucleotide sequence: TGTGCCAGTATTCTGGCCCGAGGGGGTAACACTGAAGCTTTCTTT. It encodes CASILARGGNTEAFF.

This clone was observed once. The V call is TRBV12-3 or TRBV12-4, the J call TRBJ2-2; tentatively, D is TRBD2 (5 bases). The CDR3 is made up of 13 amino acids. Trimming stripped 7 bases from V and 5 bases from J, with 11 bases between. Written as DNA, the CDR3 is TGTGCCAGCACCCCGGGAAGTACCGGGGAGCTGTTTTTT. This sequence encodes CASTPGSTGELFF.

This clone was seen a single time. The J gene is TRBJ1-4, the V gene TRBV28; 9 bases align to TRBD1. The CDR3 is made up of 14 amino acids. Germline V gene sequence: CDR1 MDHEN, CDR2 SYDVKM. After removal of 8 bases from V and 10 bases from J, the junction contained 11 bases not matched to a gene. CDR3 amino acids: CASVSPGQGGKLFF. The CDR3 nucleotides read TGTGCCAGCGTCTCGCCGGGACAGGGAGGAAAACTGTTTTTT.

The chain combines TRBV7-9 with TRBJ1-5; TRBD1 agrees at 7 bases. The CDR3 covers 14 residues. The germline CDR1 and CDR2 sequences are SEHNR and FQNEAQ (reference sequence). Trimming removed 6 bases from V and 8 bases from J; junction bases left unmatched: 10. The CDR3 reads CASSPDRVIEPQHF. The CDR3, as DNA: TGTGCCAGCAGTCCCGACAGGGTAATTGAGCCCCAGCATTTT.

This rearrangement joins TRBV24-1 to TRBJ2-5; D is ambiguous. CDR1 is KGHDR, CDR2 SFDVKD, per germline. This CDR3 region has 12 residues. The V end was cut by 4 bases, the J end by 2 bases, with 4 bases between. The CDR3 coding sequence is TGTGCCACCAGTGACACACAAGAGACCCAGTACTTC. Encoded protein: CATSDTQETQYF.

V usage is TRBV24-1 and J usage is TRBJ2-5; weak D call: TRBD2 (6 bases). Looked up from germline, CDR1 is KGHDR and CDR2 is SFDVKD. Trimming pared 3 bases from V and 5 bases from J, leaving 15 bases between. The length of the CDR3 is 15 residues. The CDR3 coding sequence is TGTGCCACCAGTGATGTCGCCGGGAGCTGGGAGACCCAGTACTTC. Translating gives CATSDVAGSWETQYF.

This clone was detected only a few times. The V call is TRBV11-2, the J call TRBJ2-2, with D tentatively TRBD1 (5 bases). CDR3 length: 16 amino acids. V was clipped by 1 base and J by 1 base, with 10 bases between them. Germline CDR1 SGHAT, CDR2 FQNNGV. For the CDR3, the DNA is TGTGCCAGCAGCTTAGTCGGGCAGGGGAACACCGGGGAGCTGTTTTTT. It translates to CASSLVGQGNTGELFF.

The CDR3 here is CASSPSQGAQDTGELFF. CDR3 nucleotides: TGTGCCAGCTCACCGTCACAGGGGGCGCAGGACACCGGGGAGCTGTTTTTT. V usage is TRBV18 and J usage is TRBJ2-2; 9 bases map to TRBD1. The CDR3 runs to 17 residues. Trimming at V came to 3 bases and at J to 3 bases, leaving 8 bases not matched to a gene. Germline CDR1 reads KGHSH; CDR2 reads LQKENI.

This sequence joins TRBV5-4 and TRBJ1-1; D unclear. Germline CDR1 reads SGHNT; CDR2 reads YYREEE (reference sequence). This CDR3 comprises 15 residues. V lost 0 bases and J lost 1, with 10 bases in between. CDR3 DNA: TGTGCCAGCAGCTTGGATAGCGTACGGAACACTGAAGCTTTCTTT. It codes for CASSLDSVRNTEAFF.

This CDR3 is CSAVSDTDTQYF. The CDR3 DNA reads TGCAGCGCCGTCAGTGACACAGATACGCAGTATTTT. The V and J genes are TRBV29-1 and TRBJ2-3; D is unresolved. The germline V and J ends were trimmed by 7 bases and 2 bases, with 10 bases remaining between them. This CDR3 comprises 12 residues. CDR1 and CDR2 from the germline V gene are SQVTM and ANQGSEA.

V usage is TRBV6-4 and J usage is TRBJ1-6; possible D gene TRBD1, 6 bases. This CDR3 region has 13 residues. V shed 8 bases and J shed 13 bases, with 18 bases lying between them. Germline CDR1 and CDR2: MRHNA and SNTAGT. CDR3 sequence (DNA): TGTGCCAGCGGCTGGGACACGGCGTCTCCCCTCCACTTT. Protein: CASGWDTASPLHF.

This sequence joins TRBV28 and TRBJ2-2; D might be TRBD2 (5 bases). The germline V gene encodes CDR1 MDHEN and CDR2 SYDVKM. This CDR3 is built from 14 residues. V lost 6 bases, J lost 3 bases, and 11 bases lay in between. CDR3 amino acids: CASRGSRYTGELFF. As DNA, the CDR3 is TGTGCCAGCAGGGGGAGCAGATACACCGGGGAGCTGTTTTTT. The variable domain in full, with the rest retrieved from reference TRBV28 and TRBJ2-2, is DVKVTQSSRYLVKRTGEKVFLECVQDMDHENMFWYRQDPGLGLRLIYFSYDVKMKEKGDIPEGYSVSREKKERFSLILESASTNQTSMYLCASRGSRYTGELFFGEGSRLTVL.

The V and J genes are TRBV6-5 and TRBJ1-4; D not resolved. Germline CDR1 MNHEY, CDR2 SVGAGI. V shed 6 bases and J shed 6 bases, with 11 bases lying between them. The CDR3 contains 13 residues. The CDR3 region is CASSLVADEKLFF. CDR3 sequence (DNA): TGTGCCAGCAGCCTCGTAGCAGATGAAAAACTGTTTTTT.

The chain recombines TRBV29-1 with TRBJ2-1; D gene unclear. This CDR3 is 14 amino acids long. Germline V gives CDR1 SQVTM, CDR2 ANQGSEA. Trimming left V 4 bases short and J 6 bases short, with 16 bases between. CDR3 amino acids: CSVARLTIANEQFF. The CDR3 DNA sequence: TGCAGCGTTGCCCGCCTTACCATAGCCAATGAGCAGTTCTTC.

The rearrangement uses TRBV7-2 and TRBJ2-1; 9 nucleotides line up with TRBD2. Germline V lookup: CDR1 SGHTA, CDR2 FQGNSA. The trim removed 2 bases at V and 7 bases at J, leaving 12 bases unmatched. The CDR3 runs to 17 residues. The CDR3 spells CASSLLPLRGRGNEQFF. CDR3 DNA: TGTGCCAGCAGCTTACTCCCCCTCCGCGGGAGGGGTAATGAGCAGTTCTTC.

The rearrangement uses TRBV6-5 and TRBJ2-7; TRBD1 matches at 7 bases. The CDR3 loop spans 10 amino acids. V lost 10 bases, J lost 5 bases, and 2 bases stayed unmatched. In germline, CDR1 is MNHEY, CDR2 SVGAGI. CDR3 protein: CATQGHEQYF. The CDR3 DNA is TGTGCCACACAGGGGCACGAGCAGTACTTC.

This clone has only one observation. V usage is TRBV5-1 and J usage is TRBJ2-7; 9 bases line up with TRBD1. V trimming: 6 bases; J trimming: 3 bases; junction bases outside the gene matches: 13. CDR3 length: 16 amino acids. Germline lookup yields CDR1 SGHRS and CDR2 YFSETQ. The CDR3 loop reads CASTPGQGFPYYEQYF. The CDR3 DNA reads as TGCGCCAGCACACCGGGACAGGGATTCCCCTACTACGAGCAGTACTTC. Supplemented by reference TRBV5-1 and TRBJ2-7, the full variable domain reads KAGVTQTPRYLIKTRGQQVTLSCSPISGHRSVSWYQQTPGQGLQFLFEYFSETQRNKGNFPGRFSGRQFSNSRSEMNVSTLELGDSALYLCASTPGQGFPYYEQYFGPGTRLTVT.

This clone was detected once. The chain has TRBV7-3 and TRBJ2-1; 7 positions agree with TRBD2. J lost 3 bases, V lost 2 bases, and 4 bases had no gene match. Germline loops: CDR1 SGHTA, CDR2 FQGTGA. The CDR3 covers 15 residues. In DNA, the CDR3 is TGTGCCAGCAGCTTAGTTCTAGCGGTCTACAATGAGCAGTTCTTC. This translates into CASSLVLAVYNEQFF.